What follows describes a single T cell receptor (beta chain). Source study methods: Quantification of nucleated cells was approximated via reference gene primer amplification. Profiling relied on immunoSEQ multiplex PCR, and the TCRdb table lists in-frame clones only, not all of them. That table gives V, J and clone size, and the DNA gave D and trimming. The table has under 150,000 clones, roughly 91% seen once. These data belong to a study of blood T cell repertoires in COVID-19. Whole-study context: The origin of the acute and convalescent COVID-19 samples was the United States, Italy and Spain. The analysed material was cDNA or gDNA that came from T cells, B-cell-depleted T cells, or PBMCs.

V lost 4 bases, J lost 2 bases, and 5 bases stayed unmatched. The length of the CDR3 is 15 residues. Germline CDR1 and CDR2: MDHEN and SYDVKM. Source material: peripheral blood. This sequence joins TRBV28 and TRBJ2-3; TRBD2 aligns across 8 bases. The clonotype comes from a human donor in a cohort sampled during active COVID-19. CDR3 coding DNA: TGTGCCAGCAGTTCCCCGGGACTAGACACAGATACGCAGTATTTT. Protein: CASSSPGLDTDTQYF.